This record concerns one T cell receptor (beta chain) sequence. Different DNA sequences within this sample yield the same CDR3. This sample was taken from a study of control samples from healthy donors and cancer patients. Measured with immunoSEQ multiplex PCR; TCRdb has only the in-frame clones, and not every one. The sample holds 85,000 to 95,000 clones, around 80% seen once. Germline values: CDR1 KGHSH, CDR2 LQKENI. V lost 2 bases, J lost 3 bases, and 4 bases lay in between. The CDR3 spans 13 residues. The receptor's source is a woman in her sixties or seventies in good health. The rearrangement uses TRBV18 and TRBJ1-4; D gene uncertain. The sequenced sample consisted of blood. CDR3 nucleotide sequence: TGTGCCAGCTCACCAGGGTCTAATGAAAAACTGTTTTTT. It yields the protein CASSPGSNEKLFF.